Below, 2 T cell receptor beta chains from the same sample are listed, as sequenced in a study of CD8 T cells in ankylosing spondylitis. MiXCR, applied by TCRdb to the 5' RACE reads, yields one record per CDR3 protein. The sample records under 250,000 distinct CDR3 sequences, about 10% being singletons. The specimen was blood, either unsorted or a sorted T cell fraction (not recorded which). These receptors were obtained from a male donor with ankylosing spondylitis or in good health (not recorded which).

This clonotype was found many times. The chain is built from TRBV5-1 and TRBJ2-5; D call uncertain. The V end lost 4 bases, the J end lost 2 bases, and 9 bases lay between the germline ends. CDR3 size: 13 residues. The germline V gene encodes CDR1 SGHRS and CDR2 YFSETQ. The CDR3 DNA follows: TGCGCCAGCAGCCCGGACCTGCAAGAGACCCAGTACTTC. It codes for CASSPDLQETQYF.

In this sample, this clonotype turned up many times. This chain links TRBV11-2 with TRBJ1-2; no definite D call. V was trimmed by 2 bases and J by 0 bases, leaving 10 bases between them. The CDR3 sequence is 15 residues long. Germline V CDR1 and CDR2: SGHAT, FQNNGV. DNA of the CDR3: TGTGCCAGCAGCTTATATTCGGCCCCTAACTATGGCTACACCTTC. As protein: CASSLYSAPNYGYTF.